These 9 T cell receptor beta chains share one sample of origin, sequenced in a study of beta chain features in type 1 diabetes. Expressed TCRB transcripts got sequenced, as all isolated RNA was reverse transcribed. Repertoires were generated with immunoSEQ multiplex PCR, while TCRdb's copy carries only in-frame clones and drops some. This table has about 240,000 clones, 25% to 35% appearing once. Sample: central memory CD4+ T cells from blood. Source of these receptors: a man younger than 45 in good health.

J is TRBJ2-5 and V is TRBV5-1; 9 nucleotides match TRBD2. This CDR3 is 16 amino acids long. The J segment lost 4 bases and the V segment lost 0 bases, leaving 7 bases of the junction unmatched. The germline CDR1 and CDR2 sequences are SGHRS and YFSETQ. CDR3 nucleotides: TGCGCCAGCAGCTTGGCGGCTAGCGGGGCCCCAGAGACCCAGTACTTC. Protein product: CASSLAASGAPETQYF.

As DNA, the CDR3 is TGTGCCAGCAGTCGGACAGGGCCTAATTCACCCCTCCACTTT. Its translation is CASSRTGPNSPLHF. The chain carries TRBV6-5 and TRBJ1-6; 8 bases fit TRBD1. V lost 5 bases, J lost 6 bases, and 3 bases stayed unmatched. In germline, CDR1 is MNHEY, CDR2 SVGAGI. There are 14 residues in the CDR3.

This chain joins TRBV20-1 and TRBJ2-2, with no clear D. Germline CDR1 DFQATT, CDR2 SNEGSKA (reference sequence). With 4 bases removed from V and 7 bases from J, the gap between germline ends came to 7 bases. There are 11 residues in the CDR3. In nucleotides, the CDR3 is TGCAGTGCTATACAGCGCGGGGAGCTGTTTTTT. Translation: CSAIQRGELFF.

A note on this clone: Other DNA variants within this sample encode the same CDR3. The chain couples TRBV30 to TRBJ2-3; a weak D match, TRBD2 (5 bases). CDR3 length: 13 amino acids. Germline V gene data show CDR1 as GTSNPN and CDR2 as SVGIG (reference sequence). The ends were cut back, 3 bases at V and 0 bases at J, with 7 bases in the middle. The CDR3, as DNA: TGTGCCTGGAGCGGGGTTAGCACAGATACGCAGTATTTT. This sequence encodes CAWSGVSTDTQYF.

The chain employs TRBV4-1 and TRBJ2-3; 9 bases map to TRBD2. Trimming cost V 4 bases and J 5 bases; bases outside gene matches: 7. Germline V gene lookup returns CDR1 MGHRA and CDR2 YSYEKL. This CDR3 has 15 amino acids. CDR3 in amino acids: CASSLASGKVDTQYF. The CDR3, as DNA: TGCGCCAGCAGCCTGGCTAGCGGGAAAGTAGATACGCAGTATTTT.

V gene TRBV19 combines with J gene TRBJ1-1, with a tentative D call TRBD1 (6 bases). V lost 3 bases and J lost 3, with 11 bases in between. The CDR3 is 14 residues long. Looked up from germline, CDR1 is LNHDA and CDR2 is SQIVND (reference sequence). The CDR3 DNA reads as TGTGCCAGTAGTATGGGGGACACGTACACTGAAGCTTTCTTT. Protein: CASSMGDTYTEAFF.

The chain recombines TRBV4-3 with TRBJ2-3; D gene unclear. The CDR3 runs to 15 residues. The germline V and J ends were trimmed by 6 bases and 1 base, with 14 bases remaining between them. Germline V gives CDR1 LGHNA, CDR2 YSLEER. This chain's CDR3 is CASSLQGQGTDTQYF. For the CDR3, the DNA is TGCGCCAGCAGTCTCCAAGGTCAGGGCACAGATACGCAGTATTTT.

Notes on this clone: Other DNA sequences in this specimen translate into the identical CDR3. The chain has TRBV30 and TRBJ1-1, with D perhaps TRBD1 (5 bases). The CDR3 length is 13 residues. With 5 bases removed from V and 2 bases from J, the gap between germline ends came to 12 bases. Germline V gives CDR1 GTSNPN, CDR2 SVGIG (reference sequence). This chain's CDR3 is CAWDRQLNTEAFF. The DNA of the CDR3 is TGTGCCTGGGACAGACAGCTTAACACTGAAGCTTTCTTT.

The chain links TRBV19 to TRBJ2-1; 8 bases match TRBD2. With V trimmed by 2 bases and J by 3 bases, 9 bases remained unmatched. Germline-derived CDR1 and CDR2 are LNHDA and SQIVND (reference sequence). The CDR3 is 17 residues long. This CDR3 is CASSISISGTFYNEQFF. The CDR3 coding sequence is TGTGCCAGTAGTATATCCATTAGCGGGACTTTCTACAATGAGCAGTTCTTC.